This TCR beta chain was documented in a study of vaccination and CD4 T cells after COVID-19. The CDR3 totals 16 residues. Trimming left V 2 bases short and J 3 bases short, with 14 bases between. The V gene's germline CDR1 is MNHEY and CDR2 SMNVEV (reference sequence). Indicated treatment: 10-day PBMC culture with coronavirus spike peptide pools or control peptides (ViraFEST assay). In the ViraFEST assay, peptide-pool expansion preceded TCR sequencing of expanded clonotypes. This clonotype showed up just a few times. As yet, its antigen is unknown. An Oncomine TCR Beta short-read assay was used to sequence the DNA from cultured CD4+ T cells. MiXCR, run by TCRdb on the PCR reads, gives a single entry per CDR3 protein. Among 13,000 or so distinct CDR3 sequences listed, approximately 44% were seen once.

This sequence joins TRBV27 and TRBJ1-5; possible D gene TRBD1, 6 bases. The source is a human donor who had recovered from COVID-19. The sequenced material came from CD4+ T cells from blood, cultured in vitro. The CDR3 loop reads CASSLGRGVPNQPQHF. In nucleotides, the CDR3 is TGTGCCAGCAGTTTAGGCAGGGGCGTCCCCAATCAGCCCCAGCATTTT.